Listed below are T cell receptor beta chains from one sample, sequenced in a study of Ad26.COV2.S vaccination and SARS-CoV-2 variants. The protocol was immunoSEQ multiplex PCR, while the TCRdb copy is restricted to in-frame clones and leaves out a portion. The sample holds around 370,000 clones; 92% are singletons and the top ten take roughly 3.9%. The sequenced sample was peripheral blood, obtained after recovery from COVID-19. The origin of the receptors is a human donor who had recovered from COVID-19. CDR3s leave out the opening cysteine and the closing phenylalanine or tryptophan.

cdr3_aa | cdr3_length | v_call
ASSSTSGAFGELF | 13 | TRBV6-5
ASSRTTGANYGYT | 13 | TRBV2
ASSLLGGIRNEKLF | 14 | TRBV5-1
ASSIGLAGGPYEQY | 14 | TRBV5-1
ASSVATGGLAAQETQY | 16 | TRBV9
ASSLNLMGDPGNTIY | 15 | TRBV7-2
ASSSGQGVSANEKLF | 15 | TRBV9
ASSQEDREDYEQY | 13 | TRBV4-1
ASKSTSQETQY | 11 | TRBV2
ASSPAPLAGGHDEQF | 15 | TRBV7-2
SARGSSEQF | 9 | TRBV20-1
ASSLGAMNTEAF | 12 | TRBV7-9
ASSQDRRDEKLF | 12 | TRBV3-1/TRBV3-2
ASSPSAGMNTEAF | 13 | TRBV5-8
ASSQGQDVDTQY | 12 | TRBV3-1/TRBV3-2
ASSYSLLAAKNIQY | 14 | TRBV6-5
ASSLGRAGQPQH | 12 | TRBV7-9
AISESPGPKQGTYGYT | 16 | TRBV10-3
ASSEIATPGQPQH | 13 | TRBV2
ASSTLDREHYGYT | 13 | TRBV7-3
ASSLTGNTIY | 10 | TRBV12-3/TRBV12-4
ASSLVRTEAF | 10 | TRBV5-6
ASIPSGGLTDTQY | 13 | TRBV5-4
SVDSGTGYT | 9 | TRBV29-1
ASSERTGGTGNTIY | 14 | TRBV6-1
ASKTGLGSDTQY | 12 | TRBV27
ASSPGQGPYEQY | 12 | TRBV19
ASSPRGRTDTQY | 12 | TRBV5-4
ATRDGNQETQY | 11 | TRBV15
ASSPQTGAYGYT | 12 | TRBV9
ASRRQRNSNQPQH | 13 | TRBV6-5
ASSSLQGLGTEAF | 13 | TRBV5-1
AISESTGGANEKLF | 14 | TRBV10-3
ASSYSRAEQF | 10 | TRBV6-5
ASSISLVRGYT | 11 | TRBV19
ASSPRGVMGGGYT | 13 | TRBV7-9
ASREGSGRTEAF | 12 | TRBV10-2
ASSHRTGGPDTQY | 13 | TRBV2
TSSILLAGSGETQY | 14 | TRBV19
ASSPSGGGKDTEAF | 14 | TRBV9
ASSRRGAADTQY | 12 | TRBV5-4
ASSPGHLSSYNSPLH | 15 | TRBV6-6
ASSRDMNTEAF | 11 | TRBV11-2